The text below deals with one TCR beta chain. This clone was picked up a small number of times. The clone's antigen remains unknown. Per-base qualities were not stored, and no clone one base away is much larger. Clipping removes 4 bases from V and 9 bases from J, with 7 as the unmatched junction base count. From the cysteine up to the phenylalanine, the CDR3 has a length of 14 residues. The CDR3 DNA has 42 bases and is translated from base 1. CDR1 and CDR2, per the germline V gene (reference sequence), are LNHDA and SQIVND. Per the publication, the time point label means: roughly 23 months on ibrutinib. Approximately 2 micrograms of genomic DNA were extracted from cryopreserved PBMCs for TCR beta library preparation. Longitudinal blood samples from CLL patients on ibrutinib monotherapy underwent high-throughput TCR beta sequencing. The patients took part in an open-label, single-center phase 2 trial of ibrutinib monotherapy.

The data originate from a study of cytotoxic CD8 clonotypes in ibrutinib-treated CLL (dated by TCRdb to the early 2020s). Regarding the study in general: The cohort had 11 relapsed/refractory and 15 treatment-naive patients; some 17 were IGHV unmutated. Partial responses were observed in roughly 24 patients and complete responses in 2; after a median follow-up of 68 months, remission was maintained in approximately 14 patients and progression was observed in approximately twelve. Response samples were taken after a median of approximately 12 months on treatment, ranging from about 6 to 36 months. On average, each sample had about 250,000 productive templates and approximately 100,000 productive rearrangements. Of the approximately 90 people in the trial, roughly 27 had longitudinal samples available. Cryopreserved peripheral blood mononuclear cells were collected before treatment, at response, and at either disease progression or sustained remission. Patients were still on ibrutinib when every remission and progressive disease sample was collected.

The full study reports these points: Clonality rose at ibrutinib response, remained stable during sustained remission, and dropped back toward baseline at progression. Public clonotypes were rare and either shrank or stayed stable during treatment, and the rise in clonality at ibrutinib response reflected expansion of private clonotypes. Baseline clonality exceeded that of age-matched healthy donors and correlated strongly with circulating CD8+ T-cell counts. Sampling times were not matched between patients in sustained remission and patients whose disease was progressing, and lymph node repertoires were not examined.

Each clonotype received, on average, about 10x coverage in deep resolution sequencing performed on a MiSeq, where the target depth lay between 1 in 1 million and 1 in 200,000 T cells. The immunoSEQ hsTCRB Kit was used to generate TCR beta libraries. The original methods were these. ImmunoSEQ Data Assistant and ImmunoSEQ Analyzer were used for data analysis, and V, D and J genes were assigned according to IMGT definitions. Clonality, which ranges from 0 to 1, was calculated by subtracting the normalized Shannon entropy of productive rearrangement frequencies from one. Public clonotype analysis was restricted to overrepresented clonotypes comprising at least 0.05% of each patient's repertoire. Repertoires from 10 to 15 age-matched healthy donors in immuneACCESS were used as clonality controls. This is the immuneACCESS table as TCRdb keeps it, with only in-frame sequences that have V and J called. A part of the clones is gone; compared with another copy, unresolved V genes explain less than half, and the rest is unexplained. The DNA gave D and trimming, while V, J and clone size come from that table. This sample comprises hundreds of thousands of clones, under 80% of them detected only once. The ten largest clones add up to about 16% of the sample.

The chain is made from TRBV19 and TRBJ2-7; 12 central nucleotides agree with TRBD2. The source of this sequence is a human donor with chronic lymphocytic leukemia. The source was PBMCs, collected after 24 months of ibrutinib treatment. The CDR3 amino acid sequence is: CASSTLAGGSAQYF. The DNA sequence reads TGTGCCAGTAGTACCCTAGCGGGAGGGTCGGCGCAGTACTTC. The CDR3 plus the reference TRBV19 and TRBJ2-7 genes for the other parts give the full variable domain: DGGITQSPKYLFRKEGQNVTLSCEQNLNHDAMYWYRQDPGQGLRLIYYSQIVNDFQKGDIAEGYSVSREKKESFPLTVTSAQKNPTAFYLCASSTLAGGSAQYFGPGTRLTVT.